Below, 5 T cell receptor beta chains from the same sample are listed, as sequenced in a study of cytotoxic CD8 clonotypes in ibrutinib-treated CLL (dated by TCRdb to the early 2020s). The time point label, read with the paper, signifies: approximately twelve months on ibrutinib. Libraries were prepared through the immunoSEQ multiplex PCR assay. What TCRdb holds here is the immuneACCESS table cut down to in-frame rearrangements. Part of the clones is not present; checked against another copy, under half of the missing clones reflect an unresolved V gene, and the others are unexplained. The sample includes roughly 220,000 clones, with nearly 80% observed a single time. The ten largest clonotypes hold roughly an eighth of the sample. Specimen: PBMCs, collected after 12 months of ibrutinib treatment. These receptors were taken from a human donor with chronic lymphocytic leukemia.

The chain couples TRBV7-2 to TRBJ2-5; D gene ambiguous. The CDR3 is made up of 12 amino acids. Trimming cost V 2 bases and J 5 bases, with 6 bases left between them. Germline V gives CDR1 SGHTA, CDR2 FQGNSA. The CDR3 sequence is CASSLWIETQYF. CDR3 nucleotide sequence: TGTGCCAGCAGCTTATGGATCGAGACCCAGTACTTC.

This clone was observed a few times. The rearrangement uses TRBV2 and TRBJ2-7; no clear D gene. Germline CDR1 SNHLY, CDR2 FYNNEI. V shed 4 bases and J shed 5 bases, with 3 bases lying between them. The CDR3 length is 10 residues. The CDR3 is CASSVNEQYF. In DNA form, the CDR3 reads TGTGCCAGCAGTGTTAACGAGCAGTACTTC.

This clone was seen only a few times. The V gene is TRBV27, the J gene TRBJ1-2; D is possibly TRBD1 (5 bases). Deletions cut 1 base from V and 6 bases from J, with 9 bases between. The CDR3 runs to 13 residues. Germline V lookup: CDR1 MNHEY, CDR2 SMNVEV (reference sequence). CDR3 region: CASSLLGTDGYTF. CDR3 in DNA: TGTGCCAGCAGTTTATTGGGGACTGATGGCTACACCTTC.

V is TRBV7-9 and J is TRBJ2-2; D is uncertain. V lost 7 bases to trimming and J lost 5 bases, with 8 bases between them. The CDR3 consists of 12 residues. The V gene's germline CDR1 is SEHNR and CDR2 FQNEAQ (reference sequence). For the CDR3, the DNA is TGTGCCAGCACCCAGAGGACCGGGGAGCTGTTTTTT. It codes for CASTQRTGELFF.

This chain links TRBV15 with TRBJ1-2; D call uncertain. The CDR3 has 14 residues. Trimming cost V 0 bases and J 8 bases, with 13 bases left between them. The germline V gene encodes CDR1 LNHNV and CDR2 YYDKDF (reference sequence). The DNA for the CDR3 is TGTGCCACCAGCAGAGATCCTAAATTTCAGGGCTACACCTTC. It specifies CATSRDPKFQGYTF.